A selection of T cell receptor beta chains follows, all from one sample in a study of shared clonotypes between healthy human individuals. Measured with immunoSEQ multiplex PCR; TCRdb has only the in-frame clones, and not every one. The sample has hundreds of thousands of clones, around 73% seen once. The sequenced material came from memory CD4+ T cells sorted from blood. Every receptor here comes from a young woman in good health. Each CDR3 is given with its conserved first and last residue.

CDR3aa	j_gene	v_gene
CASSLAAGVFFWNTEAFF	TRBJ1-1	TRBV5-6
CASRKAGGSLSTDTQYF	TRBJ2-3	TRBV11-2
CASSLQQESEAFF	TRBJ1-1	TRBV7-8
CASSMGGTGTYEQYF	TRBJ2-7	TRBV19
CASSIYDRGLSQPQHF	TRBJ1-5	TRBV19
CASSLGQGTDTQYF	TRBJ2-3	TRBV28
CASSGSQGFYGYTF	TRBJ1-2	TRBV5-1
CASSWRGTGTGELFF	TRBJ2-2	TRBV2
CASRGRSGANVLTF	TRBJ2-6	TRBV25-1
CSVEGFHRGYTF	TRBJ1-2	TRBV29-1
CASSLGREAAKNIQYF	TRBJ2-4	TRBV4-2
CASSGRRDFNEQYF	TRBJ2-7	TRBV6-5
CASSVNGQANTEAFF	TRBJ1-1	TRBV7-3
CASSLRGWGQRNTGELFF	TRBJ2-2	TRBV13
CASSTGTSGSDREETQYF	TRBJ2-5	TRBV5-1
CASSAPDRDEETQYF	TRBJ2-5	TRBV25-1
CAWSLKGTNEQFF	TRBJ2-1	TRBV30
CASSEQRRLAGEQYF	TRBJ2-7	TRBV28